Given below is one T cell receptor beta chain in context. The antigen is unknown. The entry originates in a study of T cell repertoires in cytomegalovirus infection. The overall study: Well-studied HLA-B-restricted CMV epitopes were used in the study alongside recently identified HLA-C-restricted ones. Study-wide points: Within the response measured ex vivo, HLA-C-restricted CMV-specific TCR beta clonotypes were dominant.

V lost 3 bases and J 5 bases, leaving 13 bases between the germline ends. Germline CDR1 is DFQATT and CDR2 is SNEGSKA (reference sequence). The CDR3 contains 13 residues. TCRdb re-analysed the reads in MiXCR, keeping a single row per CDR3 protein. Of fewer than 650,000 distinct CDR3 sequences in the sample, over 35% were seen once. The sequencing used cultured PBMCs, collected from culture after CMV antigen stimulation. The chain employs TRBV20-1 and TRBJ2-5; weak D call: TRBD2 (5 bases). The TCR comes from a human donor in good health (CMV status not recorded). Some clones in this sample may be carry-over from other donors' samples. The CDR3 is CSARQRNGETQYF. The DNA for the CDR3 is TGCAGTGCTAGGCAGCGGAACGGGGAGACCCAGTACTTC.